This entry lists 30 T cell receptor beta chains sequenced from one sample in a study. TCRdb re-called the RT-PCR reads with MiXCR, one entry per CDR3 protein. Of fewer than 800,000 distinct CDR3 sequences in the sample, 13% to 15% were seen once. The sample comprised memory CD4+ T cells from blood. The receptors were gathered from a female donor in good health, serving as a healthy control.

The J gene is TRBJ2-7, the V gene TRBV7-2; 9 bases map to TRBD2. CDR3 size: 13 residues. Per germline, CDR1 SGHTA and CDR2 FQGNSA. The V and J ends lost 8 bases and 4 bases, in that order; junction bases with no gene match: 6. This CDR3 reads CASGIAGVYEQYF. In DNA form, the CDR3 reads TGTGCCAGCGGAATAGCGGGAGTATACGAGCAGTACTTC.

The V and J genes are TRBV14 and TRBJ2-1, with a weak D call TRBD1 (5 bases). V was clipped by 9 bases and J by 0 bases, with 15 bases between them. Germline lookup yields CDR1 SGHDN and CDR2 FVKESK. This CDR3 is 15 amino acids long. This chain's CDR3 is CARGRQSPSYNEQFF. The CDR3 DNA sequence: TGTGCCAGGGGGCGGCAGTCCCCCTCCTACAATGAGCAGTTCTTC.

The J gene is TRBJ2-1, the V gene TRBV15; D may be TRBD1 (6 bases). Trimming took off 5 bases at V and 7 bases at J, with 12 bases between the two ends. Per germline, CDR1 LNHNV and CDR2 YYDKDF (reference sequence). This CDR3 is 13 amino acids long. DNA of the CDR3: TGTGCCACCAGCCACAGGGAAAGGAATGAGCAGTTCTTC. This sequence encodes CATSHRERNEQFF.

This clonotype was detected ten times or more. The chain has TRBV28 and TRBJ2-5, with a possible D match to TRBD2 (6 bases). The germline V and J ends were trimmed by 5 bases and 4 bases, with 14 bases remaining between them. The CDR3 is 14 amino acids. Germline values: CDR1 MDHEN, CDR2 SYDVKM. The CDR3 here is CASSPTGRGETQYF. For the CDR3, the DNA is TGTGCCAGCAGTCCCACTGGGCGGGGAGAGACCCAGTACTTC.

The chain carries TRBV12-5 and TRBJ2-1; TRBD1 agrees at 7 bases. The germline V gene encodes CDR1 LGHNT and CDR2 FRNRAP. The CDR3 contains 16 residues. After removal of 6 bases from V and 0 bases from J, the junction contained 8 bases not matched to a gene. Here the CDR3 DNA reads TGTGCTAGTGGCCCGAGGGGGCAGGTCTCCTACAATGAGCAGTTCTTC. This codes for CASGPRGQVSYNEQFF.

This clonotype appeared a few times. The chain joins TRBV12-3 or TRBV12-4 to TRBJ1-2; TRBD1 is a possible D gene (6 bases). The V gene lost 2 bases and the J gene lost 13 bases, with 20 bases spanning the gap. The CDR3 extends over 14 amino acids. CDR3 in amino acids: CASSLWTENPIPTF. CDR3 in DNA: TGTGCCAGCAGTTTATGGACAGAGAACCCCATACCCACCTTC.

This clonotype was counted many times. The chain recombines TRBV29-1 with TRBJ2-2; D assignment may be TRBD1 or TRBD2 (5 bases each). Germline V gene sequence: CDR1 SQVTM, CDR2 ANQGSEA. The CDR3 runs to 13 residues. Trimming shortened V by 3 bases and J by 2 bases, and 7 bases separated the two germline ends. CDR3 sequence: CSVEGENTGELFF. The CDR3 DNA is TGCAGCGTTGAGGGGGAAAACACCGGGGAGCTGTTTTTT.

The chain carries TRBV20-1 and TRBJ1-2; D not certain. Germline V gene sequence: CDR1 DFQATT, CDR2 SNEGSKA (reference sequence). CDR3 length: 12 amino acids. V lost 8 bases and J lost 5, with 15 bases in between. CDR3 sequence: CSMKEGSYGYTF. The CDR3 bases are TGCAGTATGAAGGAGGGCAGTTATGGCTACACCTTC.

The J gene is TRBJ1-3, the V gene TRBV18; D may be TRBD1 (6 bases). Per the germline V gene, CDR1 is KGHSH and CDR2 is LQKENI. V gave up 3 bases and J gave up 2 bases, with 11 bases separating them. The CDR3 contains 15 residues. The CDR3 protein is CASSPGTYTGNTIYF. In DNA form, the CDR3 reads TGTGCCAGCTCACCCGGGACATATACTGGAAACACCATATATTTT.

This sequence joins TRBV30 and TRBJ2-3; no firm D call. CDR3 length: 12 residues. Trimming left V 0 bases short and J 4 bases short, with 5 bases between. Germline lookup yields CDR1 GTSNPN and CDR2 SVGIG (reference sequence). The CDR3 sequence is CAWSVSADTQYF. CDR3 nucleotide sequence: TGTGCCTGGAGTGTATCAGCAGATACGCAGTATTTT.

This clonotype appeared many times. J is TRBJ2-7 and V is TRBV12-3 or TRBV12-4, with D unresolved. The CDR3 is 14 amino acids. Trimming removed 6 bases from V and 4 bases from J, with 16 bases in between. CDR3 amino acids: CASRPREGWYEQYF. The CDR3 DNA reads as TGTGCCAGCAGACCCAGAGAAGGGTGGTACGAGCAGTACTTC.

CDR3 residues: CASSSNGYNEQFF. The CDR3 region has the DNA TGCGCCAGCAGCTCGAATGGGTACAATGAGCAGTTCTTC. The rearrangement uses TRBV5-1 and TRBJ2-1, with D unresolved. The V gene lost 3 bases and the J gene lost 4 bases, with 8 bases spanning the gap. Germline CDR1 SGHRS, CDR2 YFSETQ. The CDR3 is made up of 13 amino acids.

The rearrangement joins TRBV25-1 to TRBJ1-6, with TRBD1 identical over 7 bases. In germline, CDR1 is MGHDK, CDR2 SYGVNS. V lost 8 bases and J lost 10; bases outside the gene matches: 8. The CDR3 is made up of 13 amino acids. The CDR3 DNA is TGTGCCAGCTCAGACAGGGTGCACTCACCCCTCCACTTT. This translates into CASSDRVHSPLHF.

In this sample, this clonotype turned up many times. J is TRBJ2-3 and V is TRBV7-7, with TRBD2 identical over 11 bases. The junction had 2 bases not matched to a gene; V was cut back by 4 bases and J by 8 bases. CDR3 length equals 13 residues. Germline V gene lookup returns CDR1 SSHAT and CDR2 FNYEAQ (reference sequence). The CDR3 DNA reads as TGTGCCAGCAGCTATACTAGCGGGAGTACGCAGTATTTT. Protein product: CASSYTSGSTQYF.

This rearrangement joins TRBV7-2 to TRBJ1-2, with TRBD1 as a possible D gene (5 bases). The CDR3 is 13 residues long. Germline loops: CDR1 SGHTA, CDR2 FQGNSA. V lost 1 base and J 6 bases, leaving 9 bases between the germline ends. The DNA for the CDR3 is TGTGCCAGCAGCTTAGTAGTGGGGGATGGCTACACCTTC. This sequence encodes CASSLVVGDGYTF.

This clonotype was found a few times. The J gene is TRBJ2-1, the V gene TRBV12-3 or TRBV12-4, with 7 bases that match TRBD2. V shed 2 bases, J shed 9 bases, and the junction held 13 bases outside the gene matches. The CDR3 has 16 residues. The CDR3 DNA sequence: TGTGCCAGCAGTTTAATTTCGGGGGGTCGAGGGCCTGAGCAGTTCTTC. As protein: CASSLISGGRGPEQFF.

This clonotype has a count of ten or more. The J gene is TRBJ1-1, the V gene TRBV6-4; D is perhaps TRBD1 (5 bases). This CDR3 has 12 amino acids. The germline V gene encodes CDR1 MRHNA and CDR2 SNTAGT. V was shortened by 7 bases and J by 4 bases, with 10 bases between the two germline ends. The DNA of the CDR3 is TGTGCCAGCATAAAGGGGTTCACTGAAGCTTTCTTT. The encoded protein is CASIKGFTEAFF.

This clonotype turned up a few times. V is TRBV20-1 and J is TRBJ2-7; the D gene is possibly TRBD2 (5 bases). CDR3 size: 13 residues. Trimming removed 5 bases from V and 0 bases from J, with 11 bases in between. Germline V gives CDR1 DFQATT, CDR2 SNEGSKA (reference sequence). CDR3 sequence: CSAPPSGSYEQYF. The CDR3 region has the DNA TGCAGTGCTCCCCCGAGCGGCTCCTACGAGCAGTACTTC.

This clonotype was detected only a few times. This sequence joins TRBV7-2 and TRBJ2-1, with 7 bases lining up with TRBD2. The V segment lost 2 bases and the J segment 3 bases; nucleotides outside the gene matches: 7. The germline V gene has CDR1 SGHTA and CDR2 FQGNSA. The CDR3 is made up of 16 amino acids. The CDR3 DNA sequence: TGTGCCAGCAGCTTAAGGGCGGGAGAAGGCTACAATGAGCAGTTCTTC. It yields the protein CASSLRAGEGYNEQFF.

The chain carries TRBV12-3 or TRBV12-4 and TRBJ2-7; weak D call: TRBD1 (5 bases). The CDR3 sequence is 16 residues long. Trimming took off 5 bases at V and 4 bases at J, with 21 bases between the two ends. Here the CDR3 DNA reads TGTGCCAGCAGTGCTTCTATGGGGCTTCGTCTTTACGAGCAGTACTTC. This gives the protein CASSASMGLRLYEQYF.

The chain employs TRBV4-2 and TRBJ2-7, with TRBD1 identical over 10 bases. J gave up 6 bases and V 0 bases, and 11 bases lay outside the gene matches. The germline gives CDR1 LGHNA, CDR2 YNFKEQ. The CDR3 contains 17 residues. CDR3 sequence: CASSQEGVGQGDGEQYF. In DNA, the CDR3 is TGTGCCAGCAGCCAAGAGGGGGTCGGACAGGGGGACGGCGAGCAGTACTTC.

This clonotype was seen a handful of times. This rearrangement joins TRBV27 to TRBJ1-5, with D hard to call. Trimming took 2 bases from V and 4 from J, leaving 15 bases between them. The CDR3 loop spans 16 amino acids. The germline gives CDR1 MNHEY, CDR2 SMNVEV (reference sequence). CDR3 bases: TGTGCCAGCAGTTTAAAGGCAGCTTTGGGGAATCAGCCCCAGCATTTT. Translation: CASSLKAALGNQPQHF.

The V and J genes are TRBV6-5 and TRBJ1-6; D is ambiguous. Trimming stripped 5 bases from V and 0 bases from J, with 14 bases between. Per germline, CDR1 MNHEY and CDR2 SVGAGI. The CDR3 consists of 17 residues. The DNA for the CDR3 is TGTGCCAGCAGTCTCGAGTGGCTGGGCTCCTATAATTCACCCCTCCACTTT. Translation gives CASSLEWLGSYNSPLHF.

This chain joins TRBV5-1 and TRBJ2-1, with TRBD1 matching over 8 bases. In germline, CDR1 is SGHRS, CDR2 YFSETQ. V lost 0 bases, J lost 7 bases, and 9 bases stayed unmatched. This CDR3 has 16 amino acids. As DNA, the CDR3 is TGCGCCAGCAGCTTGGCTGGGCAGGGGGCAGGGAATGAGCAGTTCTTC. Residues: CASSLAGQGAGNEQFF.

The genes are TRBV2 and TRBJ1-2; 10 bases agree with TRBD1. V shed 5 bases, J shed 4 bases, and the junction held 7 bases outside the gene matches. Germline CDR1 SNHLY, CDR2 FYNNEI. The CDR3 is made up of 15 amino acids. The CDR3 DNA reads TGTGCCAGCAGTTCCGGGACAGGGGATTTCTATGGCTACACCTTC. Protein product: CASSSGTGDFYGYTF.

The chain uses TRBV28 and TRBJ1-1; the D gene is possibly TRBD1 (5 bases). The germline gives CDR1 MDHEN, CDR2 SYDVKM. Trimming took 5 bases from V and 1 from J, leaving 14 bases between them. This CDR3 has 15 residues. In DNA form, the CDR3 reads TGTGCCAGCAGTCGTCCGGGACTCGGGAACACTGAAGCTTTCTTT. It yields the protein CASSRPGLGNTEAFF.

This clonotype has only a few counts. The CDR3 nucleotides read TGCGCCAGCAGCACGGACAGGAGGGAGACCCAGTACTTC. It is translated as CASSTDRRETQYF. This chain links TRBV5-1 with TRBJ2-5; 7 positions match TRBD1. CDR1 is SGHRS, CDR2 YFSETQ, per germline. V lost 4 bases and J lost 5; bases outside the gene matches: 5. The CDR3 spans 13 residues.

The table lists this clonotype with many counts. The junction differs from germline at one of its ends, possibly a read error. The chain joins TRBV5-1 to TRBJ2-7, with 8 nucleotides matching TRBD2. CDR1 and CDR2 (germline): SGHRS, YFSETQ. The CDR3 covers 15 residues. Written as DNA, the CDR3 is TGTGCCAGCAGCTTAGATGGGACTAGCTCCTACGAGCAGTACTTC. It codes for CASSLDGTSSYEQYF.

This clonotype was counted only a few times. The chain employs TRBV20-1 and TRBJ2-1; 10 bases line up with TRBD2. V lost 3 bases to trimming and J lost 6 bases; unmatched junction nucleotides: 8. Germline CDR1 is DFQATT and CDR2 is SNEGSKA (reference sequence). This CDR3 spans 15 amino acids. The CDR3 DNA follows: TGCAGTGCTAGGTCAGCGGGAGGGAGGTTCAATGAGCAGTTCTTC. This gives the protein CSARSAGGRFNEQFF.

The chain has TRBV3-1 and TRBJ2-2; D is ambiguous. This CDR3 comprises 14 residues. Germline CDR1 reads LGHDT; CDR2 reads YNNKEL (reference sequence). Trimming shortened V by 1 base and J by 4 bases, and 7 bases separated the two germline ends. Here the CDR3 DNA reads TGTGCCAGCAGCCAAGGCTCAGCCACCGGGGAGCTGTTTTTT. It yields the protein CASSQGSATGELFF.